The present T cell receptor (beta chain) was sequenced within a study of T cell changes during pregnancy in multiple sclerosis. CDR3 length: 18 amino acids. After removal of 0 bases from V and 1 base from J, the junction contained 8 bases not matched to a gene. CDR1 is LGHNA, CDR2 YSLEER, per germline. Using immunoSEQ multiplex PCR, the repertoire was profiled, and TCRdb retains in-frame clones only, with some absent. The repertoire holds tens of thousands of clones, roughly nine tenths seen once, with 0.45% to 0.65% in the top ten. The TCR originated in a female donor with multiple sclerosis, enrolled in a pregnancy study. This chain uses TRBV4-3 with TRBJ1-1, with 10 bases identical to TRBD1. The sample here was CD4+ T cells from peripheral blood mononuclear cells, taken in the first trimester of pregnancy. The CDR3 DNA reads TGCGCCAGCAGCCAAGATTTCGGACAGGGGGGCCCGAACACTGAAGCTTTCTTT. This encodes CASSQDFGQGGPNTEAFF.